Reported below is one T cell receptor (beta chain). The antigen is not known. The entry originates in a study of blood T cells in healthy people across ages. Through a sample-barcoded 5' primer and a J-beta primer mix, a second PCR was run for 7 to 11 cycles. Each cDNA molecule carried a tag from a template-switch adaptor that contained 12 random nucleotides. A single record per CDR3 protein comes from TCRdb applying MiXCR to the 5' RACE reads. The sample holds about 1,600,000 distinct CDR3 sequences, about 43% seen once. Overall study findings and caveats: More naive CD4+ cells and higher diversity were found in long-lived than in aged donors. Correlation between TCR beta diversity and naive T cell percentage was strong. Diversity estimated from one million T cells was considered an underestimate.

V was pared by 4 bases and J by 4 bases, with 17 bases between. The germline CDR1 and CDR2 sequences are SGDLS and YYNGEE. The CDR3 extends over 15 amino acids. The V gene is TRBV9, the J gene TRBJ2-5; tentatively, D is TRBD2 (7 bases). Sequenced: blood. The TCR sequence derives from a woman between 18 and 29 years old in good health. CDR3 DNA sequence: TGTGCCAGCAGCCCCCCGCGGGGAGGGGGAGAGACCCAGTACTTC. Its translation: CASSPPRGGGETQYF.